This entry features one TCR beta chain sequence. The antigen it binds to is not known. No much larger clonotype is one base removed from it; base qualities were not supplied. V loses 1 base, J loses 4 bases, and the germline ends lie 5 bases apart. There are 13 amino acids in the CDR3, from cysteine to phenylalanine inclusive. Kept here is only the CDR3 DNA, which spans 39 bases and is read in frame from base 1. The CDR1 and CDR2 encoded by the germline V gene are MRHNA and SNTAGT. The sample comes from a study of technical replicates of blood from several donors (dated by TCRdb to about 2017). The library was obtained by the immunoSEQ multiplex PCR assay. In TCRdb, the immuneACCESS table is reduced to in-frame sequences with V and J assigned. These tables do not hold every clone; where another copy was compared, an unresolved V gene accounts for under half, and the others remain unexplained. The sample includes fewer than 85,000 clones, with 94% observed a single time. The ten biggest clones cover approximately 0.4% of the sample.

This chain is built from TRBV6-4 and TRBJ1-5; no D gene can be assigned with confidence. Sequenced input: T cells isolated from PBMCs. The clonotype comes from a human donor in good health. The nucleotides read TGTGCCAGCAGTGACTTCCCAAATCAGCCCCAGCATTTT. Its protein product is CASSDFPNQPQHF.